This T cell receptor beta chain is drawn from a study of naive and memory T cell subsets. Cells stained for CD3, CD4, CD8, CD45RA, CD27 and viability were sorted into four CD45RA/CD27 subsets. This clonotype was observed a few times. What it binds is unknown. CDR1 is SEHNR and CDR2 is FQNEAQ in the germline V gene (reference sequence). The CDR3 runs to 14 residues. V was trimmed by 3 bases and J by 0 bases, leaving 9 bases between them. Study-level points and caveats: Gini index rose across naive, CM, EM and EMRA in CD4 and CD8. Possibly reflecting memory cells re-expressing CD45RA, a few larger clonotypes occurred in naive repertoires, especially CD8.

An equimolar mix of two oligonucleotides served as the beta constant-region primer for TRBC1 and TRBC2. Ligated cDNA was amplified by four rounds of PCR with nested alpha and beta constant-region primers and SP2. One entry per CDR3 protein, called by TCRdb with MiXCR from the UMI-ligation and nested PCR reads. The table has under 150,000 distinct CDR3 sequences, about 20% seen once. This clonotype was sampled from a human donor in good health. The rearrangement links TRBV7-9 to TRBJ2-7, with a weak D call TRBD1 (5 bases). Material: naive CD8+ T cells from blood. CDR3 in DNA: TGTGCCAGCAGCTTGCCAGGGCCCTCCTACGAGCAGTACTTC. The encoded protein is CASSLPGPSYEQYF.